These T cell receptor beta chains were read from a single sample in a study of cytomegalovirus exposure and HLA in healthy donors. Libraries were prepared by immunoSEQ multiplex PCR; TCRdb keeps only in-frame clonotypes and omits some of them. The sample has around 260,000 clones, 90% seen once; the top ten hold 3% to 3.5%. Sequencing was done on a sample of PBMCs. The source is a woman aged 25 to 39 in good health and CMV-seronegative. Both conserved end residues are part of each CDR3.

j_call: TRBJ2-7; cdr3_length: 18; v_call: TRBV4-3; cdr3_aa: CASSQDVSAGGAVDEQYF
j_call: TRBJ2-2; cdr3_length: 16; v_call: TRBV28; cdr3_aa: CASSSPWTSNTGELFF
j_call: TRBJ2-5; cdr3_length: 16; v_call: TRBV5-1; cdr3_aa: CASSSGLAGSQETQYF
j_call: TRBJ2-7; cdr3_length: 13; v_call: TRBV6-1; cdr3_aa: CASSEYLGIGQYF
j_call: TRBJ2-4; cdr3_length: 14; v_call: TRBV28; cdr3_aa: CASSVTPRSNIQYF
j_call: TRBJ2-7; cdr3_length: 12; v_call: TRBV9; cdr3_aa: CASSAADSEQYF
j_call: TRBJ1-1; cdr3_length: 14; v_call: TRBV28; cdr3_aa: CASSLLRGNTEAFF
j_call: TRBJ2-6; cdr3_length: 16; v_call: TRBV30; cdr3_aa: CAWRLGRSSGANVLTF
j_call: TRBJ2-5; cdr3_length: 11; v_call: TRBV20-1; cdr3_aa: CSGTAQETQYF
j_call: TRBJ1-1; cdr3_length: 13; v_call: TRBV4-3; cdr3_aa: CASSREITTEAFF
j_call: TRBJ2-1; cdr3_length: 13; v_call: TRBV19; cdr3_aa: CASKVTSGNEQFF
j_call: TRBJ2-7; cdr3_length: 16; v_call: TRBV5-1; cdr3_aa: CASSLELAVSGYEQYF
j_call: TRBJ2-3; cdr3_length: 13; v_call: TRBV28; cdr3_aa: CASSVRPLDTQYF
j_call: TRBJ2-4; cdr3_length: 13; v_call: TRBV29-1; cdr3_aa: CSATGGAKNIQYF
j_call: TRBJ2-7; cdr3_length: 13; v_call: TRBV7-3; cdr3_aa: CASSSGGSDEQYF
j_call: TRBJ2-7; cdr3_length: 14; v_call: TRBV7-8; cdr3_aa: CASSGQEGPYEQYF
j_call: TRBJ1-5; cdr3_length: 15; v_call: TRBV27; cdr3_aa: CASRPRTVTNQPQHF
j_call: TRBJ2-4; cdr3_length: 15; v_call: TRBV19; cdr3_aa: CASRSGGAGKNIQYF
j_call: TRBJ1-1; cdr3_length: 15; v_call: TRBV10-3; cdr3_aa: CAISERQGANTEAFF
j_call: TRBJ2-6; cdr3_length: 18; v_call: TRBV15; cdr3_aa: CATSRSREGASGANVLTF
j_call: TRBJ2-5; cdr3_length: 17; v_call: TRBV25-1; cdr3_aa: CASSRLHHRGPGETQYF
j_call: TRBJ1-1; cdr3_length: 12; v_call: TRBV28; cdr3_aa: CASHKGGRKAFF
j_call: TRBJ2-1; cdr3_length: 12; v_call: TRBV2; cdr3_aa: CASSEVESVKFF
j_call: TRBJ2-7; cdr3_length: 17; v_call: TRBV11-2; cdr3_aa: CASLGPRRGQGPYEQYF
j_call: TRBJ2-7; cdr3_length: 16; v_call: TRBV4-1; cdr3_aa: CASSQDLSASSYEQYF
j_call: TRBJ2-4; cdr3_length: 13; v_call: TRBV5-5; cdr3_aa: CASSFDRADIQYF
j_call: TRBJ2-7; cdr3_length: 12; v_call: TRBV5-4; cdr3_aa: CASSLSGYEQYF
j_call: TRBJ2-3; cdr3_length: 14; v_call: TRBV5-4; cdr3_aa: CASSPGPDTDTQYF
j_call: TRBJ2-7; cdr3_length: 12; v_call: TRBV7-2; cdr3_aa: CASSFGRYEQYF
j_call: TRBJ1-2; cdr3_length: 14; v_call: TRBV6-6; cdr3_aa: CASSAGPLNYGYTF
j_call: TRBJ2-7; cdr3_length: 13; v_call: TRBV7-7; cdr3_aa: CASSSGQTYEQYF
j_call: TRBJ2-7; cdr3_length: 18; v_call: TRBV11-1; cdr3_aa: CASSFGGTSGTLSYEQYF
j_call: TRBJ2-3; cdr3_length: 12; v_call: TRBV5-1; cdr3_aa: CASSLRPDTQYF
j_call: TRBJ2-1; cdr3_length: 15; v_call: TRBV13; cdr3_aa: CASSLQGARDNEQFF
j_call: TRBJ2-3; cdr3_length: 14; v_call: TRBV9; cdr3_aa: CASSGRQPTDTQYF
j_call: TRBJ2-7; cdr3_length: 15; v_call: TRBV2; cdr3_aa: CASSSSASGRGEQYF
j_call: TRBJ2-7; cdr3_length: 14; v_call: TRBV7-9; cdr3_aa: CASRPHRGTDEQYF
j_call: TRBJ2-3; cdr3_length: 12; v_call: TRBV27; cdr3_aa: CASRFGGDTQYF
j_call: TRBJ2-7; cdr3_length: 14; v_call: TRBV28; cdr3_aa: CASSSGPIHGEQYF
j_call: TRBJ1-3; cdr3_length: 16; v_call: TRBV2; cdr3_aa: CASSDTDPRLRNTIYF
j_call: TRBJ2-3; cdr3_length: 14; v_call: TRBV5-1; cdr3_aa: CASSWREITDTQYF
j_call: TRBJ2-1; cdr3_length: 16; v_call: TRBV18; cdr3_aa: CASSLPGPLFYNEQFF
j_call: TRBJ2-2; cdr3_length: 13; v_call: TRBV6-4; cdr3_aa: CASSVIPGGELFF
j_call: TRBJ2-1; cdr3_length: 17; v_call: TRBV27; cdr3_aa: CASSPIGLAGGFHEQFF
j_call: TRBJ2-3; cdr3_length: 15; v_call: TRBV6-5; cdr3_aa: CASSYEAGRTDTQYF
j_call: TRBJ2-7; cdr3_length: 14; v_call: TRBV28; cdr3_aa: CASSFSRGNYEQYF
j_call: TRBJ2-7; cdr3_length: 15; v_call: TRBV6-5; cdr3_aa: CASKKDRDVTYEQYF
j_call: TRBJ2-7; cdr3_length: 14; v_call: TRBV11-2; cdr3_aa: CASSSLTETYEQYF
j_call: TRBJ2-3; cdr3_length: 15; v_call: TRBV7-2; cdr3_aa: CASASRDRGSDTQYF
j_call: TRBJ2-2; cdr3_length: 17; v_call: TRBV15; cdr3_aa: CATSRVLGARDGGELFF
j_call: TRBJ1-5; cdr3_length: 15; v_call: TRBV18; cdr3_aa: CASSPRSRAGQPQHF
j_call: TRBJ2-3; cdr3_length: 13; v_call: TRBV27; cdr3_aa: CASRVASTDTQYF
j_call: TRBJ2-5; cdr3_length: 13; v_call: TRBV4-2; cdr3_aa: CASSQGREETQYF
j_call: TRBJ2-7; cdr3_length: 14; v_call: TRBV27; cdr3_aa: CASSSDRGHYEQYF
j_call: TRBJ2-7; cdr3_length: 14; v_call: TRBV5-1; cdr3_aa: CASSFSQGSYEQYF
j_call: TRBJ1-2; cdr3_length: 15; v_call: TRBV6-5; cdr3_aa: CASSYSRWPADGYTF
j_call: TRBJ1-1; cdr3_length: 13; v_call: TRBV28; cdr3_aa: CASRGAVNTEAFF
j_call: TRBJ2-7; cdr3_length: 15; v_call: TRBV5-1; cdr3_aa: CASSLRSGGFYEQYF